Presented here are 27 T cell receptor beta chains from one specimen sequenced in a study of shared T cell receptors in the human thymus. Data came from immunoSEQ multiplex PCR; TCRdb stores just in-frame clones and leaves some out. The table records hundreds of thousands of clones, around 89% of them present only once. These sequences were also reported in another study, on human thymus T cells.

The specimen was thymocytes. Source of these receptors: a boy younger than two with a congenital heart defect.

The chain recombines TRBV30 with TRBJ2-1, with 11 bases fitting TRBD1. The germline CDR1 and CDR2 sequences are GTSNPN and SVGIG (reference sequence). With 0 bases clipped from V and 2 bases from J, the junction kept 12 bases outside the gene matches. This CDR3 is 19 amino acids long. CDR3 DNA sequence: TGTGCCTGGAGTGTACGGGGACAGGGGGGGAGCAGGACCTACAATGAGCAGTTCTTC. This gives the protein CAWSVRGQGGSRTYNEQFF.

The gene calls are TRBV15 and TRBJ1-2, with TRBD1 matching over 10 bases. V dropped 0 bases and J dropped 5; count of bases not matched to a gene: 6. There are 16 residues in the CDR3. Germline lookup yields CDR1 LNHNV and CDR2 YYDKDF (reference sequence). CDR3 nucleotides: TGTGCCACCAGCAGAGACGGACAGGGGGAATTGTATGGCTACACCTTC. Translated, it gives CATSRDGQGELYGYTF.

The rearrangement uses TRBV2 and TRBJ1-2; 10 positions match TRBD1. The junction had 6 bases not matched to a gene; V was cut back by 4 bases and J by 4 bases. Germline CDR1 reads SNHLY; CDR2 reads FYNNEI. The CDR3 length is 15 residues. CDR3 loop: CASSAGQGGSYGYTF. CDR3 nucleotide sequence: TGTGCCAGCAGTGCAGGACAGGGGGGCAGCTATGGCTACACCTTC.

The J gene is TRBJ2-1, the V gene TRBV11-2; 8 nucleotides line up with TRBD2. Trimming cost V 1 base and J 6 bases; bases outside gene matches: 11. The CDR3 runs to 17 residues. The germline V gene encodes CDR1 SGHAT and CDR2 FQNNGV. As DNA, the CDR3 is TGTGCCAGCAGCTTAGGTATAGTAAGCGGGAGCAGCAATGAGCAGTTCTTC. Amino acids: CASSLGIVSGSSNEQFF.

V and J are TRBV27 and TRBJ2-2, with a possible D match to TRBD2 (6 bases). Trimming cost V 5 bases and J 0 bases, with 13 bases left between them. CDR1 and CDR2 (germline): MNHEY, SMNVEV (reference sequence). The CDR3 totals 16 residues. The CDR3 loop is CASSATGTSNTGELFF. The CDR3 DNA reads TGTGCCAGCAGTGCAACCGGGACTTCGAACACCGGGGAGCTGTTTTTT.

This clone was picked up a small number of times. The chain couples TRBV4-2 to TRBJ1-4; the D gene is possibly TRBD1 (6 bases). V gave up 1 base and J gave up 0 bases, with 18 bases separating them. The CDR3 consists of 19 residues. Germline assignment: CDR1 LGHNA and CDR2 YNFKEQ. The CDR3 loop is CASSQAGWGQLATNEKLFF. In DNA form, the CDR3 reads TGTGCCAGCAGCCAAGCAGGGTGGGGGCAGTTAGCAACTAATGAAAAACTGTTTTTT.

The V and J genes are TRBV7-9 and TRBJ2-7, with 11 bases that match TRBD2. Germline V gene sequence: CDR1 SEHNR, CDR2 FQNEAQ (reference sequence). There are 13 residues in the CDR3. After removal of 4 bases from V and 6 bases from J, the junction contained 2 bases not matched to a gene. CDR3 sequence reads: CASSSLAGGEQYF. DNA for the CDR3: TGTGCCAGCAGCTCCCTAGCGGGAGGCGAGCAGTACTTC.

The chain employs TRBV5-1 and TRBJ2-7, with D possibly being TRBD2 (5 bases). V was clipped by 0 bases and J by 5 bases, with 15 bases between them. This CDR3 spans 15 amino acids. Germline CDR1 and CDR2: SGHRS and YFSETQ. CDR3 protein: CASSLASTPHDEQYF. The CDR3 DNA sequence: TGCGCCAGCAGCTTGGCTAGCACTCCGCACGACGAGCAGTACTTC.

Of note for this clone: The sample holds other DNA sequences that translate to the same CDR3. CDR3: CAISESTGNTEAFF. CDR3 DNA: TGTGCCATCAGTGAGTCGACGGGGAACACTGAAGCTTTCTTT. This chain links TRBV10-3 with TRBJ1-1; unclear D gene. Trimming took off 0 bases at V and 1 base at J, with 6 bases between the two ends. The length of the CDR3 is 14 residues. Germline V lookup: CDR1 ENHRY, CDR2 SYGVKD.

This chain uses TRBV23-1 with TRBJ1-5; 10 positions match TRBD1. TRBV23-1 is recorded as an ORF, its role being uncertain. CDR3 length: 19 residues. The V gene end was trimmed by 6 bases and the J gene end by 6 bases; junction bases not matched to a gene: 20. The CDR3 coding sequence is TGCGCCAGCAGCCTGGGTGGGGACAGGGGAGGACCGCTCGGTCAGCCCCAGCATTTT. The encoded protein is CASSLGGDRGGPLGQPQHF.

The chain couples TRBV30 to TRBJ2-7, with D possibly matching TRBD2 (6 bases). This CDR3 contains 15 residues. Germline V gene sequence: CDR1 GTSNPN, CDR2 SVGIG (reference sequence). The V end lost 3 bases, the J end lost 2 bases, and 17 bases lay between the germline ends. CDR3 bases: TGTGCCTGGAGCGGCGGGGTAGCGGCCCCCTACGAGCAGTACTTC. Its protein is CAWSGGVAAPYEQYF.

The CDR3 loop reads CASSWGGTGLAVQETQYF. In DNA, the CDR3 is TGTGCCAGCAGTTGGGGTGGGACGGGACTAGCGGTTCAAGAGACCCAGTACTTC. The V and J genes are TRBV6-9 and TRBJ2-5; 11 positions match TRBD2. The germline V gene encodes CDR1 MNHGY and CDR2 SVAAGI. This CDR3 has 18 amino acids. J gave up 2 bases and V 4 bases, and 12 bases lay outside the gene matches.

This clone was counted a few times. The V call is TRBV15, the J call TRBJ2-2, with 7 positions matching TRBD1. This CDR3 region has 19 residues. V shed 1 base and J 4 bases; nucleotides not matched to a gene: 15. Germline-derived CDR1 and CDR2 are LNHNV and YYDKDF (reference sequence). CDR3 amino acids: CATSRVRDRARRFTGELFF. The DNA of the CDR3 is TGTGCCACCAGCAGAGTTCGAGACAGGGCCCGCAGGTTCACCGGGGAGCTGTTTTTT. Together with reference TRBV15 and TRBJ2-2, the CDR3 gives the full variable domain: DAMVIQNPRYQVTQFGKPVTLSCSQTLNHNVMYWYQQKSSQAPKLLFHYYDKDFNNEADTPDNFQSRRPNTSFCFLDIRSPGLGDTAMYLCATSRVRDRARRFTGELFFGEGSRLTVL.

The V call is TRBV27, the J call TRBJ1-5, with 7 bases that match TRBD1. V dropped 4 bases and J dropped 2; count of bases not matched to a gene: 5. In germline, CDR1 is MNHEY, CDR2 SMNVEV (reference sequence). The length of the CDR3 is 15 residues. The CDR3 sequence is CASSSLDRGNQPQHF. The CDR3 nucleotides are TGTGCCAGCAGTTCTCTCGACAGGGGCAATCAGCCCCAGCATTTT.

The chain combines TRBV11-2 with TRBJ2-3; D is uncertain. The CDR3 contains 15 residues. Trimming pared 0 bases from V and 0 bases from J, leaving 7 bases between. Germline CDR1 and CDR2: SGHAT and FQNNGV. The CDR3 loop is CASSLEAVSTDTQYF. In DNA form, the CDR3 reads TGTGCCAGCAGCTTAGAGGCGGTTAGCACAGATACGCAGTATTTT.

The V and J genes are TRBV5-1 and TRBJ2-2; tentatively, D is TRBD1 (5 bases). There are 15 residues in the CDR3. With 1 base removed from V and 10 bases from J, the gap between germline ends came to 17 bases. Germline V gives CDR1 SGHRS, CDR2 YFSETQ. The CDR3 protein is CASSLLAPQGEELFF. For the CDR3, the DNA is TGCGCCAGCAGCTTGTTGGCACCTCAAGGGGAGGAGCTGTTTTTT.

The V gene is TRBV2, the J gene TRBJ1-5; 8 bases map to TRBD1. This CDR3 spans 11 amino acids. CDR1 is SNHLY and CDR2 is FYNNEI in the germline V gene. V shed 8 bases and J 11 bases; nucleotides not matched to a gene: 5. CDR3 residues: CASAKQGAQHF. The CDR3 DNA reads TGTGCCAGCGCAAAACAGGGGGCCCAGCATTTT.

The chain recombines TRBV7-2 with TRBJ1-3; unclear D gene. The V end lost 5 bases, the J end lost 4 bases, and 15 bases lay between the germline ends. The CDR3 extends over 15 amino acids. Per germline, CDR1 SGHTA and CDR2 FQGNSA. CDR3 nucleotides: TGTGCCAGCAGCCACCGTAACTCGGGGGGAAACACCATATATTTT. It is translated as CASSHRNSGGNTIYF.

The chain recombines TRBV28 with TRBJ2-1; D may be TRBD1 (6 bases). Looked up from germline, CDR1 is MDHEN and CDR2 is SYDVKM. CDR3 length: 15 residues. Trimming stripped 4 bases from V and 6 bases from J, with 16 bases between. The CDR3 bases are TGTGCCAGCAGTTATACCCAGGGGTACTCCAATGAGCAGTTCTTC. Its protein is CASSYTQGYSNEQFF.

This chain joins TRBV28 and TRBJ2-5; possible D gene TRBD2, 5 bases. The DNA end lines up better with TRBJ2-7; the J call may be wrong. Germline lookup yields CDR1 MDHEN and CDR2 SYDVKM. This CDR3 comprises 13 residues. Written as DNA, the CDR3 is TGTGCCAGCAGTTTTTTGGGCGCGGGCGAGCAGTACTTC. This sequence encodes CASSFLGAGEQYF.

This chain joins TRBV15 and TRBJ2-5; D might be TRBD1 (5 bases). Trimming took 1 base from V and 0 from J, leaving 6 bases between them. This CDR3 is 14 amino acids long. Germline V gene lookup returns CDR1 LNHNV and CDR2 YYDKDF (reference sequence). CDR3 bases: TGTGCCACCAGCAGAGTAGGGGACCAAGAGACCCAGTACTTC. This encodes CATSRVGDQETQYF.

The rearrangement uses TRBV4-3 and TRBJ2-7, with 10 bases that match TRBD1. Germline CDR1 and CDR2: LGHNA and YSLEER. The CDR3 extends over 21 amino acids. The ends lost 0 bases at V and 2 bases at J; junction bases unmatched: 19. CDR3 region: CASSQDLYGQGDTLTPYEQYF. CDR3 DNA sequence: TGCGCCAGCAGCCAAGATCTCTACGGACAGGGGGACACTTTAACCCCCTACGAGCAGTACTTC.

This clone was counted between two and nine times. The gene calls are TRBV19 and TRBJ2-1; TRBD2 might be the D (5 bases). The CDR3 is 14 amino acids. Trimming removed 1 base from V and 4 bases from J, with 8 bases in between. Germline loops: CDR1 LNHDA, CDR2 SQIVND (reference sequence). The DNA for the CDR3 is TGTGCCAGTAGTATAGTCGGCGGGTACAATGAGCAGTTCTTC. Translating it yields CASSIVGGYNEQFF.

The chain combines TRBV6-1 with TRBJ1-5, with TRBD1 matching 7 bases. The CDR3 runs to 14 residues. Germline V gene data show CDR1 as MNHNS and CDR2 as SASEGT. J was trimmed by 2 bases and V by 6 bases; bases with no gene match: 4. CDR3 protein: CASSRDSRNQPQHF. For the CDR3, the DNA is TGTGCCAGCAGCAGGGACAGTCGCAATCAGCCCCAGCATTTT.

The V and J genes are TRBV14 and TRBJ2-1, with D hard to call. Germline-derived CDR1 and CDR2 are SGHDN and FVKESK. CDR3 length: 18 amino acids. Trimming pared 1 base from V and 0 bases from J, leaving 16 bases between. CDR3 sequence: CASSQGIRRANSYNEQFF. CDR3 DNA sequence: TGTGCCAGCAGCCAAGGGATTCGGAGAGCTAACTCCTACAATGAGCAGTTCTTC.

This clone was observed once. The chain recombines TRBV5-6 with TRBJ2-3; the D gene is possibly TRBD2 (5 bases). Trimming took 2 bases from V and 3 from J, leaving 10 bases between them. Germline V gene lookup returns CDR1 SGHDT and CDR2 YYEEEE. This CDR3 is 14 amino acids long. The CDR3 region has the DNA TGTGCCAGCAGCTTACGGGGTGGTACAGATACGCAGTATTTT. It codes for CASSLRGGTDTQYF.

In this sample, this clone turned up once. The J gene is TRBJ1-5, the V gene TRBV19; 7 bases are shared with TRBD1. In germline, CDR1 is LNHDA, CDR2 SQIVND (reference sequence). The CDR3 spans 14 residues. Trimming cost V 5 bases and J 5 bases; bases outside gene matches: 6. CDR3 coding DNA: TGTGCCAGTAGTGTCAGGGGGGCTCATCAGCCCCAGCATTTT. This encodes CASSVRGAHQPQHF.